Shown below are 5 T cell receptor beta chains from a single sample sequenced in a study of cytomegalovirus exposure and HLA in healthy donors. 60 Vbeta and 13 Jbeta primers were used in PCR. Only in-frame clones appear in the TCRdb table, and some are missing; sequencing was by immunoSEQ multiplex PCR. The sample lists approximately 150,000 clones; over 65% were seen once. The sample comprised PBMCs. All receptors come from a female donor in good health and CMV-seronegative.

The J gene is TRBJ2-7, the V gene TRBV6-5, with D perhaps matching TRBD2 (5 bases). The CDR3 contains 13 residues. From germline, CDR1 is MNHEY and CDR2 SVGAGI. The germline V and J ends were trimmed by 5 bases and 2 bases, with 10 bases remaining between them. CDR3 nucleotides: TGTGCCAGCAGTAACGGGGTACCCTACGAGCAGTACTTC. Amino acid sequence: CASSNGVPYEQYF.

This chain connects TRBV5-6 to TRBJ1-2; no reliable D call. CDR1 and CDR2 from the germline V gene are SGHDT and YYEEEE. This CDR3 region has 13 residues. Between the trimmed V and J ends, which lost 0 bases and 4 bases, there was a span of 7 bases. The CDR3 DNA reads TGTGCCAGCAGCTTGGACAAATCCTATGGCTACACCTTC. Translated: CASSLDKSYGYTF.

The rearrangement links TRBV28 to TRBJ2-7; D gene uncertain. The V gene's germline CDR1 is MDHEN and CDR2 SYDVKM. The CDR3 spans 14 residues. V dropped 2 bases and J dropped 5 bases, with 13 bases sitting between them. The CDR3 loop reads CASSLTGALDEQYF. The CDR3 DNA reads as TGTGCCAGCAGTTTAACGGGTGCTCTGGACGAGCAGTACTTC.

The chain links TRBV6-5 to TRBJ1-5; D is perhaps TRBD1 (5 bases). The CDR3 runs 14 residues. V was cut by 2 bases and J by 3 bases, with 8 bases left in between. Germline V gene data show CDR1 as MNHEY and CDR2 as SVGAGI. In nucleotides, the CDR3 is TGTGCCAGCAGTTACGGACAATCCAATCAGCCCCAGCATTTT. It translates to CASSYGQSNQPQHF.

The V call is TRBV30, the J call TRBJ2-4, with D maybe TRBD2 (5 bases). Germline V lookup: CDR1 GTSNPN, CDR2 SVGIG (reference sequence). This CDR3 has 14 amino acids. With 6 bases removed from V and 6 bases from J, the gap between germline ends came to 18 bases. This chain's CDR3 is CACHRGVDLNIQYF. CDR3 coding DNA: TGTGCCTGCCACCGGGGTGTGGACCTAAACATTCAGTACTTC.